This TCR beta chain derives from a study of response to subunit inactivated influenza vaccine. Whole-study findings and limits: A suggestion made by the authors is that each seasonal influenza vaccination recruits few new T cells.

TCRdb processed the RT-PCR reads anew with MiXCR; each CDR3 protein has one entry. The table lists over 400,000 distinct CDR3 sequences, approximately 11% of them singletons. V lost 10 bases, J lost 9 bases, and 12 bases stayed unmatched. CDR3 length equals 13 residues. The germline V gene has CDR1 ENHRY and CDR2 SYGVKD. This clonotype was counted many times. Antigen: not known. The source is a man between 45 and 60 years old who received an inactivated influenza vaccine. The specimen comprised PBMCs from blood, sampled about 6 weeks after vaccination. This chain links TRBV10-3 with TRBJ2-1, with TRBD2 matching over 7 bases. CDR3 DNA: TGTGCCACCTCCTACGTTCGGGAGGCTGAGCAGTTCTTC. Translated: CATSYVREAEQFF.